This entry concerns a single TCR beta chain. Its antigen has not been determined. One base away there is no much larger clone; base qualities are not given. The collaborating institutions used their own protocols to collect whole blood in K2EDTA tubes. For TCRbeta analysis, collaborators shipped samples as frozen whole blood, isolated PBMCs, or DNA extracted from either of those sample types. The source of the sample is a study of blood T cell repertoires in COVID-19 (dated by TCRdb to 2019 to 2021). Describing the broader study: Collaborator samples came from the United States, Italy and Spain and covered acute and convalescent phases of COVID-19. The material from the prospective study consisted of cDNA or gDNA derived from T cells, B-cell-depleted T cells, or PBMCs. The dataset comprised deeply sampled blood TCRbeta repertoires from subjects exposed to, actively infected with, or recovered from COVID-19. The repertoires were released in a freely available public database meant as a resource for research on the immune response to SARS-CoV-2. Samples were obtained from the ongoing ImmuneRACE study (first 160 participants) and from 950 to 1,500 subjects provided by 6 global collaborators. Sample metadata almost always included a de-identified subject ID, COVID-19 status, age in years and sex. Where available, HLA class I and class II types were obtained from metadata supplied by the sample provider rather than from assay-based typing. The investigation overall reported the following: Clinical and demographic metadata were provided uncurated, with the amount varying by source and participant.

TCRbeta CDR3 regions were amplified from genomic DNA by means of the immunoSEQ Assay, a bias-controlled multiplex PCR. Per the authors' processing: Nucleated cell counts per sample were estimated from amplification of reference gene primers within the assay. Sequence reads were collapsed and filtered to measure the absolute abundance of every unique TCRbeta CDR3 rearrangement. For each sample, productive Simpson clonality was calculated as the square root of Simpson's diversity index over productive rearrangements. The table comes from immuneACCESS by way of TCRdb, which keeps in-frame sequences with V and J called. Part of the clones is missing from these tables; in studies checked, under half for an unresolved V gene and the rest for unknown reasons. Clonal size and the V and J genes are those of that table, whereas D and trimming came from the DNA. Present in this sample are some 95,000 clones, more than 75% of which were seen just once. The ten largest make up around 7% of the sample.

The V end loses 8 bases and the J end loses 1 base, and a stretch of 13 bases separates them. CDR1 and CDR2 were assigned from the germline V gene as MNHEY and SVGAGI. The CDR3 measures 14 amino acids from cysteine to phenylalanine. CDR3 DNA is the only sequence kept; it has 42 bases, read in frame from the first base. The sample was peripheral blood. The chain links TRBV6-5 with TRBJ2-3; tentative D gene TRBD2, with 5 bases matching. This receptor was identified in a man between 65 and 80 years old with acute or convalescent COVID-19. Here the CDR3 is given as CASGPRVRTDTQYF. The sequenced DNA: TGTGCCAGCGGTCCGAGGGTCCGCACAGATACGCAGTATTTT.